The 10 T cell receptor beta chains in this list originate from one sample, sequenced in a study of T cell responses to AZD1222 COVID-19 vaccine. Clones were read by immunoSEQ multiplex PCR, and TCRdb kept only the in-frame ones, dropping some. The sample lists 130,000 or so clones; about nine tenths were seen once. Sequenced here: peripheral blood, sampled 28 days after the second AZD1222 dose. Every receptor here comes from an adult who received the AZD1222 COVID-19 vaccine.

The chain is built from TRBV24-1 and TRBJ2-4; 7 bases agree with TRBD1. Germline V gene lookup returns CDR1 KGHDR and CDR2 SFDVKD. The ends lost 7 bases at V and 2 bases at J; junction bases unmatched: 10. The CDR3 contains 16 residues. This chain's CDR3 is CATSPGRGITKNIQYF. CDR3 sequence (DNA): TGTGCCACCAGCCCCGGCAGGGGGATAACCAAAAACATTCAGTACTTC.

The chain carries TRBV7-8 and TRBJ2-3; 7 bases are a match to TRBD2. Germline loops: CDR1 SGHVS, CDR2 FQNEAQ. V lost 5 bases, J lost 2 bases, and 22 bases stayed unmatched. The CDR3 extends over 20 amino acids. The CDR3 sequence: CASSGRSFLREQVITDTQYF. CDR3 DNA sequence: TGTGCCAGCAGCGGCAGGTCGTTCTTGCGGGAGCAAGTAATCACAGATACGCAGTATTTT.

The rearrangement links TRBV3-1 (or the pseudogene TRBV3-2) to TRBJ2-3, with D possibly TRBD1 on 6 matching bases. V was shortened by 0 bases and J by 4 bases, with 14 bases between the two germline ends. Per germline, CDR1 LGHDT and CDR2 YNNKEL (reference sequence). The CDR3 runs 16 residues. The CDR3 loop reads CASSQDMIPGADTQYF. The CDR3 nucleotides read TGTGCCAGCAGCCAAGATATGATCCCAGGGGCAGATACGCAGTATTTT.

This clone was seen once. V is TRBV5-1 and J is TRBJ2-5; D is ambiguous. Germline values: CDR1 SGHRS, CDR2 YFSETQ. Trimming left V 1 base short and J 6 bases short, with 7 bases between. The CDR3 runs 12 residues. The CDR3 nucleotides read TGCGCCAGCAGCTTGACATTGAAGACCCAGTACTTC. The encoded protein is CASSLTLKTQYF.

The chain uses TRBV7-9 and TRBJ2-5, with 8 bases matching TRBD2. V dropped 2 bases and J dropped 3; count of bases not matched to a gene: 2. The CDR3 has 14 amino acids. The V gene's germline CDR1 is SEHNR and CDR2 FQNEAQ (reference sequence). The CDR3 reads CASSLTGREETQYF. The CDR3 DNA follows: TGTGCCAGCAGCTTAACCGGGAGGGAAGAGACCCAGTACTTC.

The chain is built from TRBV7-2 and TRBJ2-6; D is unclear. This CDR3 is 15 amino acids long. The germline V gene has CDR1 SGHTA and CDR2 FQGNSA. Trimming took off 0 bases at V and 4 bases at J, with 7 bases between the two ends. The CDR3: CASSLAQAGANVLTF. The CDR3 DNA reads as TGTGCCAGCAGCTTAGCGCAAGCCGGGGCCAACGTCCTGACTTTC.

The genes are TRBV5-1 and TRBJ1-2; TRBD1 might be the D (6 bases). The germline gives CDR1 SGHRS, CDR2 YFSETQ. CDR3 length equals 13 residues. The V gene lost 2 bases and the J gene lost 2 bases, with 7 bases spanning the gap. The chain's CDR3 is CASSFGQNYGYTF. As DNA, the CDR3 is TGCGCCAGCAGCTTTGGACAGAACTATGGCTACACCTTC. The full variable domain, its missing parts supplied by reference TRBV5-1 and TRBJ1-2, is KAGVTQTPRYLIKTRGQQVTLSCSPISGHRSVSWYQQTPGQGLQFLFEYFSETQRNKGNFPGRFSGRQFSNSRSEMNVSTLELGDSALYLCASSFGQNYGYTFGSGTRLTVV.

This sequence joins TRBV23-1 and TRBJ2-5; D possibly corresponds to TRBD2 (5 bases). TRBV23-1 counts as an open reading frame of uncertain function. The CDR3 is 14 amino acids. V was trimmed by 0 bases and J by 3 bases, leaving 8 bases between them. The CDR3 is CASSQSAGKETQYF. In nucleotides, the CDR3 is TGCGCCAGCAGTCAATCGGCCGGGAAAGAGACCCAGTACTTC.

The chain carries TRBV2 and TRBJ1-5; D uncertain. The CDR3 consists of 13 residues. V shed 4 bases and J shed 4 bases, with 8 bases lying between them. Germline V gene sequence: CDR1 SNHLY, CDR2 FYNNEI. The CDR3 region has the DNA TGTGCCAGCAGTGCGGAGATGAATCAGCCCCAGCATTTT. It is translated as CASSAEMNQPQHF.

The chain employs TRBV9 and TRBJ2-1; D gene unclear. Between the trimmed V and J ends, which lost 2 bases and 7 bases, there was a span of 4 bases. Germline loops: CDR1 SGDLS, CDR2 YYNGEE. This CDR3 is 11 amino acids long. CDR3 residues: CASSVTNEQFF. CDR3 sequence (DNA): TGTGCCAGCAGCGTGACGAATGAGCAGTTCTTC.